The present T cell receptor beta chain was sequenced within a study of T cell clones after liver transplantation. Study-wide context: Post-transplant blood was tracked for graft-donor-reactive T cell clones identified in a pre-transplant mixed lymphocyte reaction. Blood was drawn pre-transplant, before withdrawal, and after full or failed withdrawal. General study points: Compared with third party-reactive sequences, donor-reactive ones declined more, independent of withdrawal success.

The CDR3 has 15 residues. The ends lost 1 base at V and 1 base at J; junction bases unmatched: 3. CDR1 is SGHTA, CDR2 FQGNSA, per germline. Sequencing was performed with immunoSEQ multiplex PCR; in TCRdb, only in-frame clones are kept and a portion is missing. The profile covers 55,000 to 75,000 clones, with approximately 70% appearing a single time and 2.8% taken by the ten largest. Comment on this clone: Its antigen is unidentified.

The TCR originated in a human patient who received a liver transplant. Among the T cells, some may be from the graft donor. Material: CD4+ T cells from blood, obtained at the approximately 16-month timepoint. V and J are TRBV7-2 and TRBJ2-5, with 7 bases fitting TRBD1. The CDR3: CASSLGGTAQETQYF. The CDR3 DNA is TGTGCCAGCAGCTTAGGAGGGACAGCCCAAGAGACCCAGTACTTC.